This passage covers 15 T cell receptor beta chains from one sample sequenced in a study of blood T cell repertoires in COVID-19. Profiling relied on immunoSEQ multiplex PCR, and the TCRdb table lists in-frame clones only, not all of them. The sample records about 140,000 clones, 85% to 90% being singletons. Input material: PBMCs or T cells enriched from blood (not recorded which). The receptors derive from a man in his sixties who had recovered from COVID-19.

The rearrangement links TRBV5-1 to TRBJ1-5, with TRBD1 matching over 9 bases. The V gene end was trimmed by 5 bases and the J gene end by 4 bases; junction bases not matched to a gene: 16. Germline V gene lookup returns CDR1 SGHRS and CDR2 YFSETQ. This CDR3 comprises 18 residues. The CDR3 spells CASSCHNRGRMGNQPQHF. CDR3 DNA sequence: TGCGCCAGCAGTTGTCATAACAGGGGGCGCATGGGAAATCAGCCCCAGCATTTT. Complete variable domain (other parts from reference TRBV5-1 and TRBJ1-5): KAGVTQTPRYLIKTRGQQVTLSCSPISGHRSVSWYQQTPGQGLQFLFEYFSETQRNKGNFPGRFSGRQFSNSRSEMNVSTLELGDSALYLCASSCHNRGRMGNQPQHFGDGTRLSIL.

The rearrangement links TRBV11-2 to TRBJ1-3; no firm D call. Germline-derived CDR1 and CDR2 are SGHAT and FQNNGV. The V gene lost 0 bases and the J gene lost 4 bases, with 4 bases spanning the gap. This CDR3 contains 13 residues. The CDR3 DNA reads TGTGCCAGCAGCTTAGATCTAGGAAACACCATATATTTT. Translation: CASSLDLGNTIYF. Full variable domain (missing parts from reference TRBV11-2 and TRBJ1-3): EAGVAQSPRYKIIEKRQSVAFWCNPISGHATLYWYQQILGQGPKLLIQFQNNGVVDDSQLPKDRFSAERLKGVDSTLKIQPAKLEDSAVYLCASSLDLGNTIYFGEGSWLTVV.

This chain links TRBV11-2 with TRBJ2-7; tentative D call: TRBD2 (6 bases). This CDR3 comprises 14 residues. CDR1 SGHAT and CDR2 FQNNGV come from the germline V gene. V gave up 0 bases and J gave up 2 bases, with 8 bases separating them. The CDR3 DNA is TGTGCCAGCAGCTTAGAGGGAGGAACCTACGAGCAGTACTTC. Protein sequence: CASSLEGGTYEQYF.

This clone was seen once. V usage is TRBV28 and J usage is TRBJ1-5, with D uncertain. V lost 7 bases, J lost 6 bases, and 10 bases lay in between. This CDR3 is built from 12 residues. Germline V CDR1 and CDR2: MDHEN, SYDVKM. CDR3 sequence: CASTTPTQPQHF. In DNA, the CDR3 is TGTGCCAGCACAACACCCACTCAGCCCCAGCATTTT.

The table lists this clone with a few counts. This rearrangement joins TRBV5-6 to TRBJ2-7, with TRBD1 matching 9 bases. The CDR3 loop spans 16 amino acids. Germline V CDR1 and CDR2: SGHDT, YYEEEE. V dropped 3 bases and J dropped 6; count of bases not matched to a gene: 13. The CDR3 coding sequence is TGTGCCAGCAGCTGGGACTCCGGGACAGGGTTAGGCGAGCAGTACTTC. This encodes CASSWDSGTGLGEQYF.

The chain uses TRBV5-4 and TRBJ1-2, with 9 bases fitting TRBD1. The germline V gene has CDR1 SGHNT and CDR2 YYREEE (reference sequence). After removal of 2 bases from V and 3 bases from J, the junction contained 2 bases not matched to a gene. There are 14 residues in the CDR3. CDR3 DNA sequence: TGTGCCAGCAGCTTTGGGGACAGGGACTATGGCTACACCTTC. It yields the protein CASSFGDRDYGYTF.

This sequence joins TRBV6-2 or TRBV6-3 and TRBJ2-7; 8 bases are shared with TRBD2. V shed 0 bases, J shed 3 bases, and the junction held 4 bases outside the gene matches. In germline, CDR1 is MNHEY, CDR2 SVGEGT. The length of the CDR3 is 15 residues. The CDR3 region is CASSYSGLGGYEQYF. The CDR3, as DNA: TGTGCCAGCAGTTACTCGGGACTAGGGGGCTACGAGCAGTACTTC.

V gene TRBV19 combines with J gene TRBJ2-1; TRBD1 is a possible D gene (6 bases). V gave up 7 bases and J gave up 12 bases, with 19 bases separating them. CDR1 is LNHDA and CDR2 is SQIVND in the germline V gene (reference sequence). CDR3 length equals 13 residues. CDR3 coding DNA: TGTGCCAGTACCCCCGGTGAGGGACAAAGGCAGTTCTTC. Amino acids: CASTPGEGQRQFF.

The chain has TRBV19 and TRBJ2-1, with 8 positions matching TRBD2. The CDR3 covers 16 residues. Per germline, CDR1 LNHDA and CDR2 SQIVND (reference sequence). The ends lost 5 bases at V and 1 base at J; junction bases unmatched: 7. CDR3 bases: TGTGCCAGTAGTGAACTCGGGGGGGCATCCTACAATGAGCAGTTCTTC. This sequence encodes CASSELGGASYNEQFF. The full variable domain, in which reference TRBV19 and TRBJ2-1 provide the parts outside the CDR3, is DGGITQSPKYLFRKEGQNVTLSCEQNLNHDAMYWYRQDPGQGLRLIYYSQIVNDFQKGDIAEGYSVSREKKESFPLTVTSAQKNPTAFYLCASSELGGASYNEQFFGPGTRLTVL.

This chain links TRBV10-3 with TRBJ1-2; a weak D match, TRBD1 (6 bases). This CDR3 contains 14 residues. CDR1 ENHRY and CDR2 SYGVKD come from the germline V gene. Between the trimmed V and J ends, which lost 6 bases and 0 bases, there was a span of 11 bases. The CDR3 protein is CAISSGDSNYGYTF. The CDR3 region has the DNA TGTGCCATCAGCTCAGGGGATTCTAACTATGGCTACACCTTC.

The DNA of the CDR3 is TGCAGTGCTAGTGGGGAGATAGACGTCTACGAGCAGTACTTC. This encodes CSASGEIDVYEQYF. V gene TRBV20-1 combines with J gene TRBJ2-7; D possibly corresponds to TRBD2 (5 bases). This CDR3 comprises 14 residues. From germline, CDR1 is DFQATT and CDR2 SNEGSKA (reference sequence). Trimming removed 3 bases from V and 3 bases from J, with 15 bases in between.

This chain links TRBV9 with TRBJ2-7, with 10 positions matching TRBD2. The CDR3 has 15 amino acids. Germline lookup yields CDR1 SGDLS and CDR2 YYNGEE. Trimming at V came to 0 bases and at J to 1 base, leaving 1 base not matched to a gene. The CDR3 reads CASSVGLAGSYEQYF. In DNA form, the CDR3 reads TGTGCCAGCAGCGTAGGACTAGCGGGTTCCTACGAGCAGTACTTC.

V and J are TRBV6-5 and TRBJ2-7; 14 nucleotides agree with TRBD2. Germline lookup yields CDR1 MNHEY and CDR2 SVGAGI. This CDR3 comprises 16 residues. J gave up 4 bases and V 4 bases, and 6 bases lay outside the gene matches. CDR3 sequence reads: CASSSVGTSGSYEQYF. In nucleotides, the CDR3 is TGTGCCAGCAGTTCCGTTGGGACTAGCGGGAGTTACGAGCAGTACTTC.

The rearrangement uses TRBV19 and TRBJ1-1, with 7 bases identical to TRBD1. V dropped 8 bases and J dropped 1; count of bases not matched to a gene: 10. Germline-derived CDR1 and CDR2 are LNHDA and SQIVND (reference sequence). This CDR3 region has 15 residues. The CDR3: CASRSGTARNTEAFF. CDR3 coding DNA: TGTGCCAGTCGGTCGGGGACAGCGAGGAACACTGAAGCTTTCTTT.

Concerning this clone itself: At one end, the junction sequence differs from germline, possibly due to a read error. J is TRBJ2-3 and V is TRBV6-2 or TRBV6-3; no clear D gene. The CDR3 sequence is 13 residues long. CDR1 is MNHEY, CDR2 SVGEGT, per germline. The CDR3 loop is CGSSYSLADTQYF. CDR3 nucleotides: TGCGGCAGCAGTTACTCGTTAGCAGATACGCAGTATTTT.